Below are 23 T cell receptor beta chains sequenced from a single sample in a study of blood T cell repertoires in COVID-19. The table came from immunoSEQ multiplex PCR; TCRdb's copy has only in-frame clones and leaves some out. The profile covers over 120,000 clones, with roughly nine tenths appearing a single time and 1.5% to 2% taken by the ten largest. Sequencing was performed on peripheral blood. Every receptor here comes from a human donor in a cohort sampled during active COVID-19.

V is TRBV19 and J is TRBJ2-3, with a weak D call TRBD2 (6 bases). Germline V gene lookup returns CDR1 LNHDA and CDR2 SQIVND (reference sequence). V lost 10 bases and J 6 bases, leaving 17 bases between the germline ends. The CDR3 is made up of 13 amino acids. CDR3 in DNA: TGTGCCACCCGGGACTTGCCGTCGGATACGCAGTATTTT. Translating it yields CATRDLPSDTQYF.

A few counts support this clone. This rearrangement joins TRBV18 to TRBJ2-3, with 7 bases aligning to TRBD2. The CDR3 extends over 15 amino acids. In germline, CDR1 is KGHSH, CDR2 LQKENI. The J segment lost 5 bases and the V segment lost 2 bases, leaving 7 bases of the junction unmatched. The CDR3 region is CASSPGTIAQDTQYF. The CDR3 DNA follows: TGTGCCAGCTCACCAGGGACTATCGCCCAAGATACGCAGTATTTT.

CDR3 in DNA: TGTGCCAGCAGCCAAGATCTGGGCGGGAGGAACACCGGGGAGCTGTTTTTT. Protein product: CASSQDLGGRNTGELFF. The J gene is TRBJ2-2, the V gene TRBV3-1 (or the pseudogene TRBV3-2); 7 bases align to TRBD2. The germline gives CDR1 LGHDT, CDR2 YNNKEL (reference sequence). The CDR3 extends over 17 amino acids. Unmatched junction bases numbered 5, after V lost 0 bases and J lost 1 base.

The sample holds one count of this clone. J is TRBJ2-4 and V is TRBV5-6, with D hard to call. Germline V lookup: CDR1 SGHDT, CDR2 YYEEEE. V was cut by 4 bases and J by 0 bases, with 8 bases left in between. The CDR3 is 14 residues long. Here the CDR3 DNA reads TGTGCCAGCAGCCTGATAGTAGCCAAAAACATTCAGTACTTC. Encoded protein: CASSLIVAKNIQYF.

The chain links TRBV6-5 to TRBJ2-7; the match to TRBD2 covers 7 bases. Germline CDR1 and CDR2: MNHEY and SVGAGI. The V and J ends lost 4 bases and 3 bases, in that order; junction bases with no gene match: 9. This CDR3 has 15 residues. The CDR3 region has the DNA TGTGCCAGCAGTTTAAGACCGGGACTATACTACGAGCAGTACTTC. It is translated as CASSLRPGLYYEQYF.

The sample holds a few counts of this clone. V is TRBV7-9 and J is TRBJ1-5; no firm D call. V shed 4 bases and J shed 0 bases, with 19 bases lying between them. CDR3 size: 18 residues. Germline assignment: CDR1 SEHNR and CDR2 FQNEAQ (reference sequence). In DNA form, the CDR3 reads TGTGCCAGCAGCTCCCCTGGCGGTGAATTTGATAGCAATCAGCCCCAGCATTTT. Protein product: CASSSPGGEFDSNQPQHF.

The chain has TRBV5-1 and TRBJ2-1; D perhaps matches TRBD1 (6 bases). CDR1 and CDR2 from the germline V gene are SGHRS and YFSETQ. The CDR3 covers 16 residues. The germline V and J ends were trimmed by 2 bases and 5 bases, with 17 bases remaining between them. In DNA form, the CDR3 reads TGCGCCAGCAGCTTTAGGACAGTGCCACCAAACAATGAGCAGTTCTTC. Its protein is CASSFRTVPPNNEQFF.

The gene calls are TRBV9 and TRBJ2-3; D gene uncertain. The CDR3 runs 14 residues. Germline CDR1 and CDR2: SGDLS and YYNGEE. V was trimmed by 2 bases and J by 0 bases, leaving 7 bases between them. The CDR3 nucleotides are TGTGCCAGCAGCGTCGGTCCTAGCACAGATACGCAGTATTTT. The encoded protein is CASSVGPSTDTQYF.

This rearrangement joins TRBV11-2 to TRBJ2-7, with D maybe TRBD1 (6 bases). The CDR3 is 13 residues long. V lost 2 bases to trimming and J lost 2 bases, with 7 bases between them. The V gene's germline CDR1 is SGHAT and CDR2 FQNNGV. The CDR3: CASSLRGTYEQYF. The CDR3, as DNA: TGTGCCAGCAGCTTAAGGGGGACCTACGAGCAGTACTTC.

The chain employs TRBV6-6 and TRBJ1-1; TRBD1 matches 8 bases. Trimming cost V 2 bases and J 5 bases; bases outside gene matches: 4. CDR1 MNHNY and CDR2 SVGAGI come from the germline V gene (reference sequence). This CDR3 is built from 14 residues. The CDR3 is CASSYAGQGTEAFF. The CDR3 coding sequence is TGTGCCAGCAGTTACGCCGGACAGGGAACTGAAGCTTTCTTT.

V is TRBV7-9 and J is TRBJ2-1; D may be TRBD1 (6 bases). There are 15 residues in the CDR3. V lost 5 bases and J lost 6, with 17 bases in between. The germline CDR1 and CDR2 sequences are SEHNR and FQNEAQ (reference sequence). The CDR3 DNA is TGTGCCAGCAGCAGAGGGGGTGGCCCCGGCAATGAGCAGTTCTTC. This sequence encodes CASSRGGGPGNEQFF.

This clone was seen just once. The chain joins TRBV11-1 to TRBJ2-1; 10 nucleotides line up with TRBD2. Germline trimming cut 4 bases from V and 9 bases from J; bases unmatched to any gene: 12. This CDR3 is built from 16 residues. Looked up from germline, CDR1 is SGHAT and CDR2 is FQDESV (reference sequence). CDR3 sequence (DNA): TGTGCCAGCAGCTCGCTTAGCGGGGGGCCCTACCTTGAGCAGTTCTTC. Amino acids: CASSSLSGGPYLEQFF.

This chain links TRBV27 with TRBJ2-3; 8 bases are shared with TRBD1. This CDR3 spans 14 amino acids. From germline, CDR1 is MNHEY and CDR2 SMNVEV (reference sequence). V was pared by 6 bases and J by 3 bases, with 5 bases of the junction left unmatched. The CDR3 loop is CASSDRGVTDTQYF. The CDR3, as DNA: TGTGCCAGCAGCGACAGGGGCGTAACAGATACGCAGTATTTT.

V is TRBV11-1 and J is TRBJ2-1; D gene uncertain. The CDR3 contains 13 residues. In germline, CDR1 is SGHAT, CDR2 FQDESV (reference sequence). The ends were cut back, 5 bases at V and 4 bases at J, with 9 bases in the middle. As DNA, the CDR3 is TGTGCCAGCAGCCTGAGTCGATACAATGAGCAGTTCTTC. It yields the protein CASSLSRYNEQFF.

This clone was seen once. In nucleotides, the CDR3 is TGTGCCAGCAGGCCGCCCGGGACAGGGTGGCAGCCCCAGCATTTT. Amino acid sequence: CASRPPGTGWQPQHF. The rearrangement uses TRBV6-5 and TRBJ1-5; 9 bases are a match to TRBD1. Germline assignment: CDR1 MNHEY and CDR2 SVGAGI. The CDR3 covers 15 residues. V shed 6 bases, J shed 7 bases, and the junction held 10 bases outside the gene matches.

This sequence joins TRBV5-8 and TRBJ2-3; D is uncertain. The germline V gene encodes CDR1 SGHTS and CDR2 YDEGEE. The V end lost 5 bases, the J end lost 0 bases, and 7 bases lay between the germline ends. This CDR3 contains 13 residues. The CDR3 sequence: CASSWSSTDTQYF. The CDR3 DNA reads as TGTGCCAGCAGTTGGAGTAGCACAGATACGCAGTATTTT.

The chain joins TRBV5-1 to TRBJ2-5, with 9 bases aligning to TRBD2. Germline V gene lookup returns CDR1 SGHRS and CDR2 YFSETQ. V lost 0 bases to trimming and J lost 4 bases; unmatched junction nucleotides: 10. The CDR3 runs 17 residues. Here the CDR3 DNA reads TGCGCCAGCAGCTTGGCGGTAGCGGGGGATTTAGGAGAGACCCAGTACTTC. It specifies CASSLAVAGDLGETQYF.

The chain links TRBV6-4 to TRBJ2-3, with TRBD1 matching 8 bases. Germline values: CDR1 MRHNA, CDR2 SNTAGT. After removal of 5 bases from V and 0 bases from J, the junction contained 1 base not matched to a gene. The CDR3 has 14 residues. For the CDR3, the DNA is TGTGCCAGCAGTCACAGGGGGAGCACAGATACGCAGTATTTT. Translation gives CASSHRGSTDTQYF.

The J gene is TRBJ2-2, the V gene TRBV7-9; D is uncertain. The CDR3 sequence is 12 residues long. Deletions cut 9 bases from V and 6 bases from J, with 11 bases between. The germline CDR1 and CDR2 sequences are SEHNR and FQNEAQ (reference sequence). The CDR3 sequence: CASRGVAGELFF. CDR3 DNA sequence: TGTGCCAGTAGAGGAGTGGCCGGGGAGCTGTTTTTT.

CDR3 region: CASSPRTSPTDTQYF. The CDR3 DNA reads as TGTGCCAGCTCACCACGCACTAGCCCTACAGATACGCAGTATTTT. The J gene is TRBJ2-3, the V gene TRBV18, with a possible D match to TRBD2 (6 bases). This CDR3 is 15 amino acids long. V was clipped by 1 base and J by 3 bases, with 11 bases between them. Germline V CDR1 and CDR2: KGHSH, LQKENI.

The gene calls are TRBV29-1 and TRBJ2-3, with D perhaps TRBD2 (6 bases). The CDR3 runs 12 residues. Trimming stripped 4 bases from V and 5 bases from J, with 10 bases between. CDR1 is SQVTM, CDR2 ANQGSEA, per germline. CDR3 amino acids: CSVGRELDTQYF. In DNA, the CDR3 is TGCAGCGTTGGCCGGGAGTTAGATACGCAGTATTTT.

The rearrangement uses TRBV18 and TRBJ2-1; TRBD2 matches 11 bases. The CDR3 contains 15 residues. In germline, CDR1 is KGHSH, CDR2 LQKENI. V shed 0 bases, J shed 6 bases, and the junction held 1 base outside the gene matches. This CDR3 is CASSPPGTSGNEQFF. CDR3 DNA sequence: TGTGCCAGCTCACCACCTGGGACTAGCGGCAATGAGCAGTTCTTC. The full variable domain, with the rest looked up from reference TRBV18 and TRBJ2-1, is NAGVMQNPRHLVRRRGQEARLRCSPMKGHSHVYWYRQLPEEGLKFMVYLQKENIIDESGMPKERFSAEFPKEGPSILRIQQVVRGDSAAYFCASSPPGTSGNEQFFGPGTRLTVL.

On this clone itself: The sample contains more than one DNA sequence encoding this CDR3. The gene calls are TRBV11-2 and TRBJ2-5; the match to TRBD1 covers 7 bases. Germline V CDR1 and CDR2: SGHAT, FQNNGV. The trim removed 5 bases at V and 2 bases at J, leaving 2 bases unmatched. The CDR3 spans 13 residues. CDR3 coding DNA: TGTGCCAGCAGCCGGACAGGACAAGAGACCCAGTACTTC. As protein: CASSRTGQETQYF.